This paragraph covers one T cell receptor beta chain sequence. Random hexamers were used to reverse transcribe the RNA input (about 0.45 to 1 ug). TCRdb analysed the immunoSEQ multiplex PCR reads with MiXCR anew, one entry per CDR3 protein. Of about 53,000 distinct CDR3 sequences detected, approximately 95% appear once; the ten largest clones hold 0.75%. The sample is drawn from a study of CD8 T cells in Susac syndrome. The overall study: The Susac syndrome patients were therapy-naive, on corticosteroids, or on intravenous immunoglobulin alone at blood draw.

The CDR3 runs to 15 residues. Germline V gene sequence: CDR1 ENHRY, CDR2 SYGVKD. J lost 4 bases, V lost 0 bases, and 5 bases had no gene match. While CD8+ and CD4+ T cells were isolated negatively, TEMRA cells were enriched by FACS. Sequencing was carried out using CD8+ T cells from PBMCs. The origin of this receptor is a human donor with Susac syndrome. V and J are TRBV10-3 and TRBJ2-5, with 7 bases fitting TRBD1. In nucleotides, the CDR3 is TGTGCCATCAGTGAGTCCGACAGGGTAGGAGAGACCCAGTACTTC. It encodes CAISESDRVGETQYF.